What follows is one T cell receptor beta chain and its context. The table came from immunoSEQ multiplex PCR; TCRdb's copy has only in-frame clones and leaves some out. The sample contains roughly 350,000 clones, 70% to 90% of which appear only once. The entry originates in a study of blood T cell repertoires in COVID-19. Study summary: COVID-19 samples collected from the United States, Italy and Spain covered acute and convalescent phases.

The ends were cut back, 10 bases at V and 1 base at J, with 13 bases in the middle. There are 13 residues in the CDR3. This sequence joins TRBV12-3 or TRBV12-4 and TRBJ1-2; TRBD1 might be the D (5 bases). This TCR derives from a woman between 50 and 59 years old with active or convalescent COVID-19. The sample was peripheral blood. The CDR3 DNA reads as TGTGCCATCCGGGGGACGCTTAACTATGGCTACACCTTC. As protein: CAIRGTLNYGYTF.